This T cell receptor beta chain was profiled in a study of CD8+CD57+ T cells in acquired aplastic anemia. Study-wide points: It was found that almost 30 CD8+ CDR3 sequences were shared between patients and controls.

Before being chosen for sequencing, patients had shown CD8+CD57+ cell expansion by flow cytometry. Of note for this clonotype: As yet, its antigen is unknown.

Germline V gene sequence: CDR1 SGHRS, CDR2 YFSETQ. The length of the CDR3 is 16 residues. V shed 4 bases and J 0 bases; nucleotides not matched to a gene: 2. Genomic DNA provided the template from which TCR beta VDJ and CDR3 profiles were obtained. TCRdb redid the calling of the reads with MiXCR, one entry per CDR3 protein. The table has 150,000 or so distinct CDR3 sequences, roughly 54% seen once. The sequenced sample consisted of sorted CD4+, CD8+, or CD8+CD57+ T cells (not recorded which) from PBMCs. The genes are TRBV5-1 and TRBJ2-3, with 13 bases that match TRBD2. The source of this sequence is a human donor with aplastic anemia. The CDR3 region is CASSPGLAGSTDTQYF. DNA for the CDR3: TGCGCCAGCAGCCCGGGACTAGCGGGGAGCACAGATACGCAGTATTTT.